This T cell receptor beta chain emerged from a study of blood T cell repertoires in COVID-19. The J segment lost 5 bases and the V segment lost 4 bases, leaving 16 bases of the junction unmatched. The CDR3 loop spans 17 amino acids. Germline lookup yields CDR1 SGHRS and CDR2 YFSETQ. This table comes from immunoSEQ multiplex PCR, and its TCRdb copy is limited to in-frame clones, with some not included. Here the sample spans 25,000 to 30,000 clones, roughly 90% being singletons. This chain joins TRBV5-1 and TRBJ2-3; 7 bases align to TRBD2. Material for sequencing was peripheral blood. This TCR was sampled from a man in his sixties or seventies with acute or convalescent COVID-19. CDR3 amino acids: CASSTFAGVRIGDTQYF. In nucleotides, the CDR3 is TGCGCCAGCAGCACGTTCGCGGGAGTCAGGATAGGAGATACGCAGTATTTT.